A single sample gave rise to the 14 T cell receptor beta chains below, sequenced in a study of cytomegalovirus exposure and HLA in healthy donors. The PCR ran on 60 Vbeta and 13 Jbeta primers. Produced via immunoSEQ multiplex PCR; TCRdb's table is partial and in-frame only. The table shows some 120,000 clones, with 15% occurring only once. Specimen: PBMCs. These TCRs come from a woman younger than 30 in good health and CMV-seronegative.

CDR3: CASSRRGEGIAEAFF. CDR3 nucleotides: TGCGCCAGCAGCCGGCGCGGTGAAGGCATCGCTGAAGCTTTCTTT. The chain is built from TRBV4-1 and TRBJ1-1; D unclear. CDR1 is MGHRA, CDR2 YSYEKL, per germline. V lost 4 bases and J 6 bases, leaving 18 bases between the germline ends. The CDR3 is made up of 15 amino acids.

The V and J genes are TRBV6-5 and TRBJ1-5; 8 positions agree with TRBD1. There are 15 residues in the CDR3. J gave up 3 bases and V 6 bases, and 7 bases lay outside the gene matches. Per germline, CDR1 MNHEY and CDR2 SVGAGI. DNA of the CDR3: TGTGCCAGCAGCCTTACAGGGGGGCCCAATCAGCCCCAGCATTTT. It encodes CASSLTGGPNQPQHF.

CDR3 loop: CAWKPRSLAGGPTPSTDTQYF. In nucleotides, the CDR3 is TGTGCCTGGAAGCCTCGGTCGCTAGCGGGGGGACCCACCCCTAGCACAGATACGCAGTATTTT. This chain connects TRBV30 to TRBJ2-3; 11 bases fit TRBD2. The ends lost 4 bases at V and 0 bases at J; junction bases unmatched: 21. The CDR3 spans 21 residues. From germline, CDR1 is GTSNPN and CDR2 SVGIG (reference sequence).

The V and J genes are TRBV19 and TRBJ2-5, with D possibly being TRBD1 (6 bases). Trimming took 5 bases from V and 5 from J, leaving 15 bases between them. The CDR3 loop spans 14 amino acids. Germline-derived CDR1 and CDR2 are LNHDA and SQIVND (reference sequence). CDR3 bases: TGTGCCAGTAGTCTCACAGGGTACGGGGAGACCCAGTACTTC. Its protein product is CASSLTGYGETQYF.

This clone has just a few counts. CDR3 sequence (DNA): TGTGCCAGCAGTTTAACTCAGGGAGGAGGAAAAGCTTTCTTT. Translated, it gives CASSLTQGGGKAFF. V and J are TRBV27 and TRBJ1-1, with TRBD1 as a possible D gene (5 bases). Per the germline V gene, CDR1 is MNHEY and CDR2 is SMNVEV (reference sequence). Trimming removed 2 bases from V and 9 bases from J, with 16 bases in between. CDR3 length: 14 amino acids.

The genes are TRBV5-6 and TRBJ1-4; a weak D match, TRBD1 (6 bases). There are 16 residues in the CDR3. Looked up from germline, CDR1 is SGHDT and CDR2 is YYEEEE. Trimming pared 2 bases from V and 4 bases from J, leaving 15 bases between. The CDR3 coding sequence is TGTGCCAGCAGCTTCGGACAAGGACAGCTTAATGAAAAACTGTTTTTT. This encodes CASSFGQGQLNEKLFF.

CDR3 sequence reads: CASTPRWHEQYF. For the CDR3, the DNA is TGTGCCAGCACCCCCCGCTGGCACGAGCAGTACTTC. The chain has TRBV28 and TRBJ2-7; D is ambiguous. Looked up from germline, CDR1 is MDHEN and CDR2 is SYDVKM. This CDR3 has 12 amino acids. The ends were cut back, 7 bases at V and 5 bases at J, with 12 bases in the middle. Full variable domain (missing parts from reference TRBV28 and TRBJ2-7): DVKVTQSSRYLVKRTGEKVFLECVQDMDHENMFWYRQDPGLGLRLIYFSYDVKMKEKGDIPEGYSVSREKKERFSLILESASTNQTSMYLCASTPRWHEQYFGPGTRLTVT.

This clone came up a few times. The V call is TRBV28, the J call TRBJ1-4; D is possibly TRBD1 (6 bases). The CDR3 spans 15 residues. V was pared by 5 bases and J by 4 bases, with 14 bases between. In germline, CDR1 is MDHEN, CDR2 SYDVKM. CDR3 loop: CASSPPGTNNEKLFF. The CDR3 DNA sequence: TGTGCCAGCAGTCCACCCGGGACAAATAATGAAAAACTGTTTTTT.

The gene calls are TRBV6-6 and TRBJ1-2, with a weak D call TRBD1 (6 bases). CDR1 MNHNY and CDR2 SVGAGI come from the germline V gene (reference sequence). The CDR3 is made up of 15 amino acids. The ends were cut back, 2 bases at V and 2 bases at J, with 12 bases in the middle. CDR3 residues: CASSYQTGSNYGYTF. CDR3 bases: TGTGCCAGCAGTTACCAGACAGGATCGAACTATGGCTACACCTTC.

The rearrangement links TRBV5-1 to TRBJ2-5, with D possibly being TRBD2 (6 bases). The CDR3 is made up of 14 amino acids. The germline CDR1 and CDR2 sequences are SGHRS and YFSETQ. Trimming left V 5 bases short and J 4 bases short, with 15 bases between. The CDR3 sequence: CASRKTAGGETQYF. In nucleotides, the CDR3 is TGCGCCAGCAGGAAGACCGCCGGGGGAGAGACCCAGTACTTC.

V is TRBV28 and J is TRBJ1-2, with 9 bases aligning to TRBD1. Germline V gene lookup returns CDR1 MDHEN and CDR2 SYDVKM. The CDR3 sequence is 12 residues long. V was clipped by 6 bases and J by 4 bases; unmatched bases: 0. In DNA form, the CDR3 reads TGTGCCAGCAGACAGGGGGCCTATGGCTACACCTTC. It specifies CASRQGAYGYTF.

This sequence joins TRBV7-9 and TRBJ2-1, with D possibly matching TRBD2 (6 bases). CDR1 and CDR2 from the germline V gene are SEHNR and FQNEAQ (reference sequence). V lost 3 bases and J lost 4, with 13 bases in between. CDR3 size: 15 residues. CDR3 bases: TGTGCCAGCAGCTTGGGTAGGGACTGGTACAATGAGCAGTTCTTC. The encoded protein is CASSLGRDWYNEQFF.

CDR3 residues: CASSPGTEAGNTIYF. The DNA of the CDR3 is TGTGCCAGCAGCCCCGGGACAGAGGCTGGAAACACCATATATTTT. V usage is TRBV5-4 and J usage is TRBJ1-3; 7 bases align to TRBD1. The CDR3 extends over 15 amino acids. V lost 4 bases, J lost 2 bases, and 6 bases stayed unmatched. Germline values: CDR1 SGHNT, CDR2 YYREEE (reference sequence).

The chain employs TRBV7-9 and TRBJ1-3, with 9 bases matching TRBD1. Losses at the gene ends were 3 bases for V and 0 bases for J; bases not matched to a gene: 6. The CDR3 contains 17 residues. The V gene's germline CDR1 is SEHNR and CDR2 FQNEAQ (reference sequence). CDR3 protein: CASSFNRDRVSGNTIYF. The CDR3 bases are TGTGCCAGCAGCTTTAACCGGGACAGGGTCTCTGGAAACACCATATATTTT.